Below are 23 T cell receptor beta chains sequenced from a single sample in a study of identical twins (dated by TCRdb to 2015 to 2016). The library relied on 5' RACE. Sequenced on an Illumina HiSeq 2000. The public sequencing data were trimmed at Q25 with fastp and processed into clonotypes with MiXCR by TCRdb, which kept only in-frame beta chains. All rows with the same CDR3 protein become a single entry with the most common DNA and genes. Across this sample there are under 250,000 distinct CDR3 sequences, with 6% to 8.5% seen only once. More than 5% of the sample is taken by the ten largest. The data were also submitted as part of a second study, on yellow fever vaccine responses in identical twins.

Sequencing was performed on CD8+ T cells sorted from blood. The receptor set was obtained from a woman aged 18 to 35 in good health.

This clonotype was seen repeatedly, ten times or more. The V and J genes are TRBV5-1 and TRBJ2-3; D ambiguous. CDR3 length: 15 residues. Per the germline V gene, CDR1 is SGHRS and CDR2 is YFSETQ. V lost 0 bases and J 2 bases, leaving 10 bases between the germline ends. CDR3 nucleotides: TGCGCCAGCAGCTTGGTGGTGGGGTCCACAGATACGCAGTATTTT. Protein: CASSLVVGSTDTQYF.

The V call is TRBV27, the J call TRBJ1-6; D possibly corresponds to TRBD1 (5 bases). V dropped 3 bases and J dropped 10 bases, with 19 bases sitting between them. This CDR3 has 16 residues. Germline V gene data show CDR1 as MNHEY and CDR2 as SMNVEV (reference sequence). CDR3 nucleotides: TGTGCCAGCAGTTTCGGGTTGGGGGTTATAGGATCACCCCTCCACTTT. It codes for CASSFGLGVIGSPLHF.

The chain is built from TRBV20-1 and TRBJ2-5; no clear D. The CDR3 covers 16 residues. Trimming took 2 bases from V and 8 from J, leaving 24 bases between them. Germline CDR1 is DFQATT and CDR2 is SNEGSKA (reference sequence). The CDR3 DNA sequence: TGCAGTGCTAGACACCCCGAGTGGCACAGTATAGTAACCCAGTACTTC. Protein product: CSARHPEWHSIVTQYF.

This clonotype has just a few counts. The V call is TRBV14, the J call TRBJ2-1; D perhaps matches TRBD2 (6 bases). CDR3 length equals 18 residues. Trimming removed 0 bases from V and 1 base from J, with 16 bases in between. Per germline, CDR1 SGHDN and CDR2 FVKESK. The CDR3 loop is CASSQDLGVEGSYNEQFF. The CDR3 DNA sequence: TGTGCCAGCAGCCAAGATCTTGGGGTGGAGGGGTCCTACAATGAGCAGTTCTTC.

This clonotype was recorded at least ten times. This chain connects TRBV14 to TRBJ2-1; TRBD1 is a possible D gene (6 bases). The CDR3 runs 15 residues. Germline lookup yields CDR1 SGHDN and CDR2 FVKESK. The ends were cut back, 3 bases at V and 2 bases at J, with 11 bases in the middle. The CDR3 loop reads CASSHAGVTYNEQFF. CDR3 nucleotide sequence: TGTGCCAGCAGCCACGCAGGGGTTACCTACAATGAGCAGTTCTTC.

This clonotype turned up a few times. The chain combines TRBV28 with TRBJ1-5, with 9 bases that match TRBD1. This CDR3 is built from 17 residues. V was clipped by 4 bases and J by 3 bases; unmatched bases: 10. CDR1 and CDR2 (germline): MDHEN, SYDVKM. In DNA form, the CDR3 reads TGTGCCAGCAGTTACTCCGGGACAGGGCGCAACAATCAGCCCCAGCATTTT. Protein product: CASSYSGTGRNNQPQHF.

The CDR3 nucleotides read TGTGCCAGCAGCTTAGCGATTGGGCTAGCGGGAGGGCACTCGTTTGATGAGACCCAGTACTTC. Translation gives CASSLAIGLAGGHSFDETQYF. The chain couples TRBV7-6 to TRBJ2-5; 12 bases align to TRBD2. The CDR3 totals 21 residues. Trimming at V came to 0 bases and at J to 5 bases, leaving 19 bases not matched to a gene. Germline lookup yields CDR1 SGHVS and CDR2 FNYEAQ.

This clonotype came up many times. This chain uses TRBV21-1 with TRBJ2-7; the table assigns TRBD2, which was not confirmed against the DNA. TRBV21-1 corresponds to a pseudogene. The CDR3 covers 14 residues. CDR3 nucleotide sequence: TGTGCCACCGTTCTAGCGGGAGACACCTACGAGCAGTACTTC. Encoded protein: CATVLAGDTYEQYF.

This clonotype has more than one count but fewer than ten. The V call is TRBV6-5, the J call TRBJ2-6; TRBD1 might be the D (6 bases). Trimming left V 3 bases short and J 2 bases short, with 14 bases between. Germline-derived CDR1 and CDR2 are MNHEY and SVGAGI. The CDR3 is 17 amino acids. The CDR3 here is CASSYSAGEPGANVLTF. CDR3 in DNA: TGTGCCAGCAGTTATAGCGCAGGGGAACCTGGGGCCAACGTCCTGACTTTC.

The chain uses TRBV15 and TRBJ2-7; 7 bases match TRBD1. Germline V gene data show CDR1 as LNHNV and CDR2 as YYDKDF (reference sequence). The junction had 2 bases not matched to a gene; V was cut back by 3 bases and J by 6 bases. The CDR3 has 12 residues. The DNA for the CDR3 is TGTGCCACCAGCAGCACAGGGGCCGAGCAGTACGTC. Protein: CATSSTGAEQYV.

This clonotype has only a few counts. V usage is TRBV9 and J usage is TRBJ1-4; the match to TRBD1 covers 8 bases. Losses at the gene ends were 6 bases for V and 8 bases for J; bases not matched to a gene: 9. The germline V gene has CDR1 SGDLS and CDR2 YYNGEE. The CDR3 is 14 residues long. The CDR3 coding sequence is TGTGCCAGCACGTCTGGACAGGGCCCGGAAAAACTGTTTTTT. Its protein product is CASTSGQGPEKLFF.

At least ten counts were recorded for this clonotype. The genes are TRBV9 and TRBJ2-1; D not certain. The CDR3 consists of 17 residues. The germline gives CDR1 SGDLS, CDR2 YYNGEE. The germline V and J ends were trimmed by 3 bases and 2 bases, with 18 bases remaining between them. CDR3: CASSAEPGVRTYNEQFF. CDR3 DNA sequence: TGTGCCAGCAGCGCCGAGCCAGGAGTCCGGACCTACAATGAGCAGTTCTTC.

In DNA, the CDR3 is TGCAGTGCTAGGTCCGGGACTAGCGGGAGCAATGAGCAGTTCTTC. Protein: CSARSGTSGSNEQFF. The gene calls are TRBV20-1 and TRBJ2-1; 14 bases are shared with TRBD2. The germline V gene has CDR1 DFQATT and CDR2 SNEGSKA (reference sequence). This CDR3 is 15 amino acids long. V shed 3 bases and J 6 bases; nucleotides not matched to a gene: 4.

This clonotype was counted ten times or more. The CDR3, as DNA: TGTGCCAGCAGTGAGCCCGGGGGCGAATCCTACGAGCAGTACGTC. The encoded protein is CASSEPGGESYEQYV. The chain combines TRBV2 with TRBJ2-7, with D possibly being TRBD1 or TRBD2 (6 bases each). The CDR3 has 15 amino acids. Germline CDR1 and CDR2: SNHLY and FYNNEI. Between the trimmed V and J ends, which lost 3 bases and 1 base, there was a span of 13 bases.

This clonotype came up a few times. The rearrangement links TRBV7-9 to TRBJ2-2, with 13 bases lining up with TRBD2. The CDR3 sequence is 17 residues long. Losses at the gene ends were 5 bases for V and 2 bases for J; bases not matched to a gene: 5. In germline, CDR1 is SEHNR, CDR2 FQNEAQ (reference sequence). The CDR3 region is CASSPTSGGLNTGELFF. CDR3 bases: TGTGCCAGCAGCCCGACTAGCGGGGGGCTTAACACCGGGGAGCTGTTTTTT.

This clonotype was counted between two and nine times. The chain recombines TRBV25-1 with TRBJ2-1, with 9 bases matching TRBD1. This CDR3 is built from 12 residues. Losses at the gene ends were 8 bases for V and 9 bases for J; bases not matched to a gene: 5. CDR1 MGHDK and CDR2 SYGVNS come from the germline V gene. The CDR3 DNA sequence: TGTGCCAGCTCTTACAGGGGGCGTGAGCAGTTCTTC. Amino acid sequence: CASSYRGREQFF.

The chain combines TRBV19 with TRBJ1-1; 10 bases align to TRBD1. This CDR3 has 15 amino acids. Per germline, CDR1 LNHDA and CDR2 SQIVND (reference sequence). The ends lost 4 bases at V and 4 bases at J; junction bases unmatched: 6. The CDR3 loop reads CASSTSGTGVTEAFF. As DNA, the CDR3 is TGTGCCAGTAGTACCTCTGGGACAGGGGTCACTGAAGCTTTCTTT. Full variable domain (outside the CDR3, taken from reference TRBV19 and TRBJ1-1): DGGITQSPKYLFRKEGQNVTLSCEQNLNHDAMYWYRQDPGQGLRLIYYSQIVNDFQKGDIAEGYSVSREKKESFPLTVTSAQKNPTAFYLCASSTSGTGVTEAFFGQGTRLTVV.

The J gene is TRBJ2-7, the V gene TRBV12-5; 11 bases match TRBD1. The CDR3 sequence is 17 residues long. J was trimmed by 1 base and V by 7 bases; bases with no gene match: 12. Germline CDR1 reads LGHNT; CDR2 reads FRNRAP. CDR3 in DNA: TGTGCTAGTGATAACAGGACAGGGGGCACGGATTCCTACGAGCAGTACGTC. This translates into CASDNRTGGTDSYEQYV.

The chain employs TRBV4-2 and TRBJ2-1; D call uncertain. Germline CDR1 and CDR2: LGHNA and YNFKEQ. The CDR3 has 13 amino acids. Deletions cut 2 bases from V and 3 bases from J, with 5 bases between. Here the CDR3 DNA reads TGTGCCAGCAGCCAAAGGGACTACAATGAGCAGTTCTTC. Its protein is CASSQRDYNEQFF.

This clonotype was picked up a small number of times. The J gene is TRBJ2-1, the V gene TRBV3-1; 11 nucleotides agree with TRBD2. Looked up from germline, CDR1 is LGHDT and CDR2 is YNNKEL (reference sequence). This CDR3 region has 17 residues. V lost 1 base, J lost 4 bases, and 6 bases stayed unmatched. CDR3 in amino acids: CASSQVAGGRIYNEQFF. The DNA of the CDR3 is TGTGCCAGCAGCCAAGTAGCGGGAGGGAGAATATACAATGAGCAGTTCTTC.

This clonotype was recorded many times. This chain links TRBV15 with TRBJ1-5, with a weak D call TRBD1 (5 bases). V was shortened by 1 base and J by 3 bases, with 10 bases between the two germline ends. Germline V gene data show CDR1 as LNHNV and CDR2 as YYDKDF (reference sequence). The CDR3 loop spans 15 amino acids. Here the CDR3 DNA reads TGTGCCACCAGCAGAGTTGACAGTAACAATCAGCCCCAGCATTTT. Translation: CATSRVDSNNQPQHF.

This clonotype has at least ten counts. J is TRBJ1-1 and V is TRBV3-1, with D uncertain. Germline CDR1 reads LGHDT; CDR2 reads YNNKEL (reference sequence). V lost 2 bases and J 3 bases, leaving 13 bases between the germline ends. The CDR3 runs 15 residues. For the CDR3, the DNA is TGTGCCAGCAGCCAACTTAACCGGTTGGACACTGAAGCTTTCTTT. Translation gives CASSQLNRLDTEAFF.

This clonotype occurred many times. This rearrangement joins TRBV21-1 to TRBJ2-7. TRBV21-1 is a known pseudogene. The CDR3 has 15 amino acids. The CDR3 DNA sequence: TGTGCCAGCAGCCAAAGACCCCGATCGGGCTACGAGCAGTACTTC. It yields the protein CASSQRPRSGYEQYF.